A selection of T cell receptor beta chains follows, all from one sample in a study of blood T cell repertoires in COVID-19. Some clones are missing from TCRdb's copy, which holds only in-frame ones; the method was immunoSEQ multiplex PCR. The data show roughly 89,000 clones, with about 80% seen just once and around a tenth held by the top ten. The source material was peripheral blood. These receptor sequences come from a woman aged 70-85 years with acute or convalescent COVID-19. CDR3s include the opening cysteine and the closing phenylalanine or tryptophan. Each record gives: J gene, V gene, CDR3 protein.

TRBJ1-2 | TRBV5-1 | CASSTGLVGRNYGYTF
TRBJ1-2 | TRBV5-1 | CASSPGRGAGYGYTF
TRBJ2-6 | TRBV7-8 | CASSTRRSGANVLTF
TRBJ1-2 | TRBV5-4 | CASSQDRGGYTF
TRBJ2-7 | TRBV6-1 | CASSERASGAAYEQYF
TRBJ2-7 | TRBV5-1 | CASSITGTGLYEQYF
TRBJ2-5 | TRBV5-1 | CASSPGTSGQETQYF
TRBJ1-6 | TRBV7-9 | CPTAEYRDRDNSPLHF
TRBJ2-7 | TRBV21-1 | CAFSRGPLYEQYF
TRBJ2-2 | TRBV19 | CASSIEAGLAGELFF